Detailed here is one T cell receptor (beta chain). Its matching antigen is unknown. Naive CD8 cells lacked CD45RO, underwent positive selection for CCR7 and left out terminally differentiated effector memory CD45RA+ cells. The source of the sample is a study of shared clonotypes between healthy human individuals. General observations from the study: The sharing of about 5% of naive CD4 clonotypes was seen across a handful of donors. Only blood samples were collected, and tissue repertoires likely differ.

Germline V lookup: CDR1 SGDLS, CDR2 YYNGEE. Deletions cut 0 bases from V and 0 bases from J, with 10 bases between. The CDR3 is 15 amino acids. Assay: immunoSEQ multiplex PCR; the TCRdb copy retains only in-frame clones and omits some. The sample lists 1.5 million to 2.5 million clones, roughly 95% occurring once. V usage is TRBV9 and J usage is TRBJ2-7; D gene uncertain. The clonotype comes from a man aged 18 to 29 in good health. The sequencing input was naive CD8+ T cells sorted from blood. Here the CDR3 DNA reads TGTGCCAGCAGCGTAGCCCCGGATAGCTCCTACGAGCAGTACTTC. It is translated as CASSVAPDSSYEQYF.